This TCR beta chain was retrieved from a study of early T cells in non-severe SARS-CoV-2 infection. Trimming stripped 3 bases from V and 1 base from J, with 5 bases between. Germline V lookup: CDR1 LNHDA, CDR2 SQIVND (reference sequence). CDR3 length equals 13 residues. Attachment of unique molecular identifiers to individual cDNA molecules was performed. Each CDR3 protein is one row after TCRdb ran MiXCR on the 5' RACE reads. Of around 66,000 distinct CDR3 sequences listed, more than 5.5% were seen once; the top ten hold roughly 3.5%. The chain is built from TRBV19 and TRBJ2-3; D is possibly TRBD2 (5 bases). The specimen was whole blood, collected at baseline. This clonotype originated in an adult who was a healthcare worker with PCR-confirmed SARS-CoV-2 infection or an uninfected control (not recorded which). The CDR3 nucleotides are TGTGCCAGTAGTATCGGGGGCACAGATACGCAGTATTTT. This sequence encodes CASSIGGTDTQYF.